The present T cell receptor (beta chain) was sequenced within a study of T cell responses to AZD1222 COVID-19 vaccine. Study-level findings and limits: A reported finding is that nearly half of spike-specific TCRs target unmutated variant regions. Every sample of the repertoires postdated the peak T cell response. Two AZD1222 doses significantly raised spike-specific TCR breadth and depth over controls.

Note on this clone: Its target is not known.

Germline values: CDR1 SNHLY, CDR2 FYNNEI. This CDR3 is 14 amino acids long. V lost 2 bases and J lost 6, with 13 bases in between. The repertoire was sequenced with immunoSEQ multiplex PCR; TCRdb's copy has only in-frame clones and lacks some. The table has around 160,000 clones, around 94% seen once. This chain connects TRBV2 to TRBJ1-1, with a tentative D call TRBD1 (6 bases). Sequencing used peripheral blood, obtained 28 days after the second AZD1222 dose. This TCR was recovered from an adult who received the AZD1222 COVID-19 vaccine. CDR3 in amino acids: CASSEWGGGAEAFF. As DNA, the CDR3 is TGTGCCAGCAGTGAATGGGGAGGGGGGGCTGAAGCTTTCTTT.